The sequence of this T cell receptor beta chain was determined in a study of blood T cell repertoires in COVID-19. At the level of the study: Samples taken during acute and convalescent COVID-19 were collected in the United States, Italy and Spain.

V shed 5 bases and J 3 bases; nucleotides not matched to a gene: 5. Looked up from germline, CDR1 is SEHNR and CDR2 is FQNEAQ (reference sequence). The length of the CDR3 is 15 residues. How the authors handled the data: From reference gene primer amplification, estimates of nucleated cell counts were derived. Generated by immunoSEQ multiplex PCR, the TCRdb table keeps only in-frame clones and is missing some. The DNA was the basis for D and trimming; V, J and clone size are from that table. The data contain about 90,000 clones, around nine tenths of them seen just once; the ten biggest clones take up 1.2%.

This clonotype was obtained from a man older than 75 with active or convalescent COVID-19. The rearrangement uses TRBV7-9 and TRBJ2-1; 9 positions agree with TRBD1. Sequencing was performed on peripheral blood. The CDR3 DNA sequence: TGTGCCAGCAGCGACAGGGGGGGTAACTACAATGAGCAGTTCTTC. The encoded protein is CASSDRGGNYNEQFF.